Below, 21 T cell receptor beta chains from the same sample are listed, as sequenced in a study of blood T cell repertoires in COVID-19. The assay was immunoSEQ multiplex PCR, and TCRdb's table has in-frame clones only and misses some. The sample lists 150,000 to 200,000 clones, around 80% seen once, with roughly a sixth in the top ten. Sequenced: PBMCs or T cells enriched from blood (not recorded which). The receptors originated from a woman aged 45-65 years who had recovered from COVID-19.

DNA for the CDR3: TGTGCCAGTAGTCCATTTTCAGGAAACACTGAAGCTTTCTTT. This sequence encodes CASSPFSGNTEAFF. The genes are TRBV19 and TRBJ1-1, with unresolved D. CDR3 length: 14 amino acids. V lost 5 bases and J lost 2, with 12 bases in between. CDR1 is LNHDA and CDR2 is SQIVND in the germline V gene (reference sequence).

This chain connects TRBV3-1 (or the pseudogene TRBV3-2) to TRBJ1-6; perhaps TRBD1 as D (6 bases). The CDR3 runs 15 residues. Germline V gives CDR1 LGHDT, CDR2 YNNKEL (reference sequence). V was trimmed by 4 bases and J by 5 bases, leaving 12 bases between them. As DNA, the CDR3 is TGTGCCAGCAGCCGACGGACAGTTGATAATTCACCCCTCCACTTT. This gives the protein CASSRRTVDNSPLHF.

The rearrangement links TRBV6-5 to TRBJ2-5, with D perhaps TRBD2 (7 bases). Deletions cut 4 bases from V and 7 bases from J, with 10 bases between. In germline, CDR1 is MNHEY, CDR2 SVGAGI. This CDR3 region has 12 residues. The DNA of the CDR3 is TGTGCCAGCAGTTGGGGGGGCGGGACCCAGTACTTC. As protein: CASSWGGGTQYF.

This chain links TRBV5-1 with TRBJ1-4, with D perhaps matching TRBD1 (5 bases). Germline lookup yields CDR1 SGHRS and CDR2 YFSETQ. V gave up 0 bases and J gave up 7 bases, with 16 bases separating them. This CDR3 is built from 16 residues. In DNA, the CDR3 is TGCGCCAGCAGCTTGGAAGGGGTCGGTAGTGGTGAAAAACTGTTTTTT. It encodes CASSLEGVGSGEKLFF.

The CDR3 region is CASSQGDRGQTDTQYF. CDR3 coding DNA: TGTGCCAGCAGCCAAGGGGACAGGGGGCAAACAGATACGCAGTATTTT. The rearrangement joins TRBV7-3 to TRBJ2-3; TRBD1 agrees at 12 bases. Unmatched junction bases numbered 6, after V lost 5 bases and J lost 3 bases. The CDR3 has 16 amino acids. CDR1 and CDR2 (germline): SGHTA, FQGTGA.

V and J are TRBV7-3 and TRBJ2-1, with 11 bases aligning to TRBD2. Looked up from germline, CDR1 is SGHTA and CDR2 is FQGTGA. J lost 10 bases, V lost 3 bases, and 5 bases had no gene match. The length of the CDR3 is 14 residues. The CDR3 reads CASSLGLAEGEQFF. The CDR3 DNA reads as TGTGCCAGCAGCTTGGGACTAGCGGAGGGAGAGCAGTTCTTC.

This clone has at least ten counts. The chain recombines TRBV7-6 with TRBJ2-3, with a weak D call TRBD2 (6 bases). Germline CDR1 SGHVS, CDR2 FNYEAQ. The V end was cut by 5 bases, the J end by 4 bases, with 10 bases between. The length of the CDR3 is 13 residues. The CDR3 bases are TGTGCCAGCAGCATGGGGGAGGCAGATACGCAGTATTTT. This sequence encodes CASSMGEADTQYF.

This clone has just a few counts. Within the sample, other DNA sequences also encode this same CDR3. The chain uses TRBV6-1 and TRBJ2-2; D possibly corresponds to TRBD1 (5 bases). The CDR3 runs 14 residues. The germline V and J ends were trimmed by 0 bases and 3 bases, with 5 bases remaining between them. CDR1 MNHNS and CDR2 SASEGT come from the germline V gene. The CDR3: CASSEAGDTGELFF. The DNA for the CDR3 is TGTGCCAGCAGTGAAGCAGGGGACACCGGGGAGCTGTTTTTT.

The rearrangement uses TRBV18 and TRBJ1-2; D unresolved. Germline V gene sequence: CDR1 KGHSH, CDR2 LQKENI. Trimming took off 6 bases at V and 7 bases at J, with 15 bases between the two ends. The CDR3 length is 13 residues. Written as DNA, the CDR3 is TGTGCCAGCTCCGGCCCCGGGTCCGGTGGCTACACCTTC. It yields the protein CASSGPGSGGYTF.

Comment on this clone: This CDR3 is also generated by other DNA sequences in the sample. The chain links TRBV5-1 to TRBJ2-5; unclear D gene. CDR1 is SGHRS and CDR2 is YFSETQ in the germline V gene. Trimming removed 0 bases at V and 4 bases at J, with 7 bases between. The CDR3 contains 13 residues. The CDR3 spells CASSLGSGETQYF. The CDR3 DNA follows: TGCGCCAGCAGCTTGGGGTCAGGAGAGACCCAGTACTTC.

This clone was observed a few times. The CDR3 region has the DNA TGTGCCAGCAGTTTCTATGGGGCGCGAAACACCGGGGAGCTGTTTTTT. Translated: CASSFYGARNTGELFF. The genes are TRBV27 and TRBJ2-2, with a possible D match to TRBD1 (5 bases). Germline assignment: CDR1 MNHEY and CDR2 SMNVEV (reference sequence). This CDR3 has 16 residues. Trimming took 3 bases from V and 2 from J, leaving 13 bases between them.

The chain has TRBV21-1 and TRBJ2-7; the table names TRBD1, a call not compared with the DNA. TRBV21-1 is labeled a pseudogene. The CDR3 extends over 19 amino acids. In DNA, the CDR3 is TGTGCCAGCAGCAAAGATCCCGGGTTGGACAGGGTCGACACCTACGAGCAGTACTTC. Translating gives CASSKDPGLDRVDTYEQYF.

The chain has TRBV16 and TRBJ1-6; a possible D gene is TRBD1 (6 bases). The CDR3 runs 14 residues. The V end lost 2 bases, the J end lost 6 bases, and 8 bases lay between the germline ends. CDR1 and CDR2 (germline): KGHSY, FQNENV. The CDR3: CASSQQGSNSPLHF. The DNA for the CDR3 is TGTGCCAGCAGCCAACAGGGGAGTAATTCACCCCTCCACTTT.

The rearrangement links TRBV19 to TRBJ2-3; TRBD1 is a possible D gene (6 bases). Trimming removed 2 bases from V and 2 bases from J, with 8 bases in between. The CDR3 has 14 amino acids. The germline V gene encodes CDR1 LNHDA and CDR2 SQIVND (reference sequence). CDR3 in DNA: TGTGCCAGTAGTATACGGACAGCCACAGATACGCAGTATTTT. Its translation: CASSIRTATDTQYF. The full variable domain, in which reference TRBV19 and TRBJ2-3 provide the parts outside the CDR3, is DGGITQSPKYLFRKEGQNVTLSCEQNLNHDAMYWYRQDPGQGLRLIYYSQIVNDFQKGDIAEGYSVSREKKESFPLTVTSAQKNPTAFYLCASSIRTATDTQYFGPGTRLTVL.

This rearrangement joins TRBV2 to TRBJ1-1; D is unresolved. V dropped 7 bases and J dropped 5 bases, with 14 bases sitting between them. The CDR3 totals 13 residues. The germline CDR1 and CDR2 sequences are SNHLY and FYNNEI. CDR3 loop: CASNWGVKTEAFF. In nucleotides, the CDR3 is TGTGCCAGCAATTGGGGAGTCAAGACTGAAGCTTTCTTT. Using reference TRBV2 and TRBJ1-1 for the parts outside the CDR3, the full variable domain is EPEVTQTPSHQVTQMGQEVILRCVPISNHLYFYWYRQILGQKVEFLVSFYNNEISEKSEIFDDQFSVERPDGSNFTLKIRSTKLEDSAMYFCASNWGVKTEAFFGQGTRLTVV.

Only a few counts were recorded for this clone. This chain connects TRBV7-9 to TRBJ1-5, with D possibly TRBD1 on 5 matching bases. Trimming removed 1 base from V and 2 bases from J, with 15 bases in between. The CDR3 contains 17 residues. Per the germline V gene, CDR1 is SEHNR and CDR2 is FQNEAQ (reference sequence). CDR3 region: CASSLDSWGGGNQPQHF. The CDR3 DNA is TGTGCCAGCAGCTTAGATTCCTGGGGCGGGGGCAATCAGCCCCAGCATTTT.

V is TRBV7-2 and J is TRBJ2-1; TRBD2 is a possible D gene (6 bases). This CDR3 has 11 residues. V was cut by 5 bases and J by 10 bases, with 9 bases left in between. Germline V gives CDR1 SGHTA, CDR2 FQGNSA. The CDR3 sequence: CASSPAGEQFF. The DNA for the CDR3 is TGTGCCAGCAGCCCTGCGGGGGAGCAGTTCTTC.

V and J are TRBV7-2 and TRBJ2-3; D is undetermined. The V and J ends lost 2 bases and 0 bases respectively, with 12 bases between them. Germline V gene lookup returns CDR1 SGHTA and CDR2 FQGNSA. The length of the CDR3 is 16 residues. CDR3 coding DNA: TGTGCCAGCAGCTTAAATGCCAGAGGTAGCACAGATACGCAGTATTTT. It yields the protein CASSLNARGSTDTQYF.

The chain employs TRBV4-1 and TRBJ2-3; TRBD1 might be the D (7 bases). The V end lost 0 bases, the J end lost 0 bases, and 13 bases lay between the germline ends. The CDR3 runs 17 residues. Germline V gene lookup returns CDR1 MGHRA and CDR2 YSYEKL. The CDR3 DNA follows: TGCGCCAGCAGCCAAGATCGGGGGACAGCGAGCACAGATACGCAGTATTTT. Its protein is CASSQDRGTASTDTQYF.

This clone turned up a few times. The V call is TRBV14, the J call TRBJ1-1; D unresolved. Germline CDR1 SGHDN, CDR2 FVKESK. V was pared by 2 bases and J by 6 bases, with 10 bases between. This CDR3 spans 13 amino acids. The CDR3 loop is CASSQNRDSEAFF. CDR3 DNA: TGTGCCAGCAGCCAAAACCGAGACTCTGAAGCTTTCTTT.

The chain is built from TRBV14 and TRBJ2-2; 7 bases align to TRBD2. Germline V gene sequence: CDR1 SGHDN, CDR2 FVKESK. This CDR3 has 17 residues. Trimming removed 0 bases from V and 6 bases from J; junction bases left unmatched: 10. The CDR3 nucleotides are TGTGCCAGCAGCCAAGATTTGGCGGGAGTTATCCCCGGGGAGCTGTTTTTT. Translated, it gives CASSQDLAGVIPGELFF.